The 18 T cell receptor beta chains listed next were all sequenced from one sample in a study of cytomegalovirus exposure and HLA in healthy donors. The PCR used 60 Vbeta and 13 Jbeta primers. The table came from immunoSEQ multiplex PCR; TCRdb's copy has only in-frame clones and leaves some out. This table holds 120,000 or so clones, roughly 17% found once. The sample consisted of PBMCs. These receptors originate from a female donor in good health and CMV-seropositive.

This clone was observed a few times. The CDR3 here is CASSEAYGGSSETQYF. In DNA, the CDR3 is TGTGCCAGCAGTGAAGCGTACGGCGGTTCGTCAGAGACCCAGTACTTC. This chain links TRBV2 with TRBJ2-5; D not resolved. CDR1 is SNHLY, CDR2 FYNNEI, per germline. There are 16 residues in the CDR3. V was cut by 0 bases and J by 4 bases, with 15 bases left in between.

The rearrangement links TRBV15 to TRBJ1-4, with D maybe TRBD1 (5 bases). CDR3 size: 17 residues. The ends were cut back, 1 base at V and 0 bases at J, with 12 bases in the middle. Germline values: CDR1 LNHNV, CDR2 YYDKDF (reference sequence). The CDR3 nucleotides read TGTGCCACCAGCAGAGGTTGGGGGACTCCAACTAATGAAAAACTGTTTTTT. It specifies CATSRGWGTPTNEKLFF.

V and J are TRBV4-1 and TRBJ2-1; 8 nucleotides line up with TRBD2. Germline-derived CDR1 and CDR2 are MGHRA and YSYEKL. CDR3 size: 12 residues. Trimming cost V 0 bases and J 15 bases; bases outside gene matches: 4. This CDR3 is CASSQDRGGRFF. The DNA of the CDR3 is TGCGCCAGCAGCCAAGACCGGGGGGGCCGGTTCTTC.

This chain joins TRBV5-6 and TRBJ1-6, with 8 bases identical to TRBD1. With 2 bases clipped from V and 11 bases from J, the junction kept 9 bases outside the gene matches. Germline V CDR1 and CDR2: SGHDT, YYEEEE. This CDR3 has 15 amino acids. CDR3 protein: CASSLPDRAKTPLHF. The CDR3 DNA reads TGTGCCAGCAGCTTACCGGACAGGGCAAAAACACCCCTCCACTTT. Full variable domain (missing parts from reference TRBV5-6 and TRBJ1-6): DAGVTQSPTHLIKTRGQQVTLRCSPKSGHDTVSWYQQALGQGPQFIFQYYEEEERQRGNFPDRFSGHQFPNYSSELNVNALLLGDSALYLCASSLPDRAKTPLHFGNGTRLTVT.

In its sample, this clone was seen a few times. This rearrangement joins TRBV6-1 to TRBJ1-4; D is ambiguous. V gave up 1 base and J gave up 11 bases, with 17 bases separating them. The germline CDR1 and CDR2 sequences are MNHNS and SASEGT. The CDR3 is 15 residues long. The CDR3: CASSEVLDFTVKLFF. DNA of the CDR3: TGTGCCAGCAGTGAAGTGTTGGACTTTACGGTCAAACTGTTTTTT.

This clone was observed a few times. The genes are TRBV18 and TRBJ2-1; perhaps TRBD2 as D (6 bases). Trimming cost V 0 bases and J 6 bases, with 15 bases left between them. Germline CDR1 reads KGHSH; CDR2 reads LQKENI. CDR3 length: 16 amino acids. The CDR3 sequence: CASSPPSPGGANEQFF. In nucleotides, the CDR3 is TGTGCCAGCTCACCACCCTCTCCCGGGGGTGCCAATGAGCAGTTCTTC.

This chain links TRBV28 with TRBJ1-2; 7 bases line up with TRBD1. V was pared by 6 bases and J by 4 bases, with 8 bases of the junction left unmatched. The germline V gene encodes CDR1 MDHEN and CDR2 SYDVKM. The CDR3 sequence is 14 residues long. Here the CDR3 reads CASSTANRGYGYTF. The CDR3 region has the DNA TGTGCCAGCAGCACTGCCAACAGGGGCTATGGCTACACCTTC.

The chain recombines TRBV27 with TRBJ2-2; TRBD1 matches 7 bases. The junction had 10 bases not matched to a gene; V was cut back by 8 bases and J by 7 bases. Germline V gives CDR1 MNHEY, CDR2 SMNVEV (reference sequence). The CDR3 length is 14 residues. DNA for the CDR3: TGTGCCAGCCGGGACAGAGGGCCCATCGGGGAGCTGTTTTTT. It translates to CASRDRGPIGELFF.

The J gene is TRBJ1-1, the V gene TRBV6-1, with a tentative D call TRBD1 (6 bases). CDR3 length: 13 amino acids. The V gene lost 6 bases and the J gene lost 0 bases, with 8 bases spanning the gap. CDR1 and CDR2 from the germline V gene are MNHNS and SASEGT. The CDR3 reads CASRRTVNTEAFF. For the CDR3, the DNA is TGTGCCAGCAGAAGGACAGTGAACACTGAAGCTTTCTTT.

This clone was seen a handful of times. CDR3 region: CASGLGGTTFGHEQFF. CDR3 coding DNA: TGTGCTAGTGGTTTGGGTGGGACTACCTTCGGCCATGAGCAGTTCTTC. The chain combines TRBV12-5 with TRBJ2-1; 7 bases are a match to TRBD2. The length of the CDR3 is 16 residues. Germline V gene data show CDR1 as LGHNT and CDR2 as FRNRAP. The J segment lost 8 bases and the V segment lost 1 base, leaving 11 bases of the junction unmatched. The whole variable domain, filled in from reference TRBV12-5 and TRBJ2-1, reads DARVTQTPRHKVTEMGQEVTMRCQPILGHNTVFWYRQTMMQGLELLAYFRNRAPLDDSGMPKDRFSAEMPDATLATLKIQPSEPRDSAVYFCASGLGGTTFGHEQFFGPGTRLTVL.

CDR3 region: CAISAPLRGRAVNEQYF. CDR3 sequence (DNA): TGTGCCATCAGTGCCCCTCTTCGCGGGAGGGCCGTCAACGAGCAGTACTTC. The V and J genes are TRBV10-3 and TRBJ2-7, with 9 bases fitting TRBD2. Germline lookup yields CDR1 ENHRY and CDR2 SYGVKD. This CDR3 region has 17 residues. With V trimmed by 4 bases and J by 5 bases, 15 bases remained unmatched.

V is TRBV10-3 and J is TRBJ2-7; 8 bases match TRBD2. There are 14 residues in the CDR3. Trimming removed 7 bases from V and 3 bases from J; junction bases left unmatched: 8. Germline lookup yields CDR1 ENHRY and CDR2 SYGVKD. The CDR3 nucleotides read TGTGCCATCACGGGACTAGAATTGCGCTACGAGCAGTACTTC. This translates into CAITGLELRYEQYF.

This clone was picked up a small number of times. The chain links TRBV30 to TRBJ2-2, with D hard to call. This CDR3 contains 14 residues. Trimming left V 0 bases short and J 2 bases short, with 7 bases between. In germline, CDR1 is GTSNPN, CDR2 SVGIG (reference sequence). CDR3 in DNA: TGTGCCTGGAGTGTCGGAGTCAACACCGGGGAGCTGTTTTTT. The encoded protein is CAWSVGVNTGELFF.

This clone was observed a handful of times. This chain connects TRBV29-1 to TRBJ2-2, with D uncertain. V lost 3 bases and J 5 bases, leaving 7 bases between the germline ends. The V gene's germline CDR1 is SQVTM and CDR2 ANQGSEA. The CDR3 runs 12 residues. The CDR3 sequence is CSVDVVTGELFF. The CDR3 region has the DNA TGCAGCGTTGATGTCGTAACCGGGGAGCTGTTTTTT.

Only a few counts were recorded for this clone. The chain employs TRBV7-9 and TRBJ2-3, with unresolved D. The V end was cut by 4 bases, the J end by 2 bases, with 13 bases between. This CDR3 is built from 15 residues. Germline V lookup: CDR1 SEHNR, CDR2 FQNEAQ (reference sequence). The CDR3, as DNA: TGTGCCAGCAGCTCCAGACTCGAGGCCACAGATACGCAGTATTTT. Its translation is CASSSRLEATDTQYF.

This chain links TRBV7-2 with TRBJ2-1; possible D gene TRBD2, 5 bases. V gave up 1 base and J gave up 7 bases, with 8 bases separating them. In germline, CDR1 is SGHTA, CDR2 FQGNSA. The CDR3 spans 13 residues. CDR3 residues: CASSLVLGNEQFF. CDR3 nucleotide sequence: TGTGCCAGCAGCTTAGTACTAGGAAATGAGCAGTTCTTC.

This clone turned up a few times. This chain uses TRBV5-1 with TRBJ2-3, with D unclear. Between the trimmed V and J ends, which lost 2 bases and 3 bases, there was a span of 10 bases. There are 14 residues in the CDR3. Germline CDR1 and CDR2: SGHRS and YFSETQ. As DNA, the CDR3 is TGCGCCAGCAGCTTCTACCCCGGGACAGATACGCAGTATTTT. It codes for CASSFYPGTDTQYF.

This clone was observed a handful of times. The V gene is TRBV7-3, the J gene TRBJ1-5; TRBD1 is a possible D gene (5 bases). The V gene's germline CDR1 is SGHTA and CDR2 FQGTGA. The CDR3 extends over 16 amino acids. Trimming pared 3 bases from V and 5 bases from J, leaving 17 bases between. The CDR3 bases are TGTGCCAGCAGCTTGAAGTCGTACGAACAGGATCAGCCCCAGCATTTT. This encodes CASSLKSYEQDQPQHF.